At least ten counts were recorded for the clone carrying this T cell receptor beta chain. This sample is part of a study of T cells in Graves' hyperthyroidism and ophthalmopathy. On the study more broadly: Peripheral blood was drawn at first diagnosis, prior to all treatment.

J lost 3 bases, V lost 5 bases, and 6 bases had no gene match. There are 15 residues in the CDR3. Looked up from germline, CDR1 is SGHNT and CDR2 is YENEEA. TCR beta CDR3 regions were amplified from RNA. Researchers ran a first-round RT-PCR on the TCR CDR3 using the HTBI primer set. MiXCR was run by TCRdb on the multiplex PCR reads, yielding one entry per CDR3 protein. The sample gives some 600,000 distinct CDR3 sequences, roughly 14% of which show up once; more than 5% is in the top ten. This chain uses TRBV11-3 with TRBJ1-2; TRBD1 agrees at 10 bases. This clonotype was sampled from a woman aged 25 to 39 with Graves' hyperthyroidism that later progressed to Graves' ophthalmopathy. The sample comprised blood. DNA for the CDR3: TGTGCCAGCAGCACGACAGGGGGCGTAGACTATGGCTACACCTTC. This sequence encodes CASSTTGGVDYGYTF.